Shown below are 14 T cell receptor beta chains from a single sample sequenced in a study of cytotoxic CD8 clonotypes in ibrutinib-treated CLL. The method was immunoSEQ multiplex PCR; TCRdb's version includes in-frame clones alone and lacks a portion of them. In the table there are about 120,000 clones, 50% to 65% of which are singletons. The sequencing here drew on PBMCs, taken after 24 months of ibrutinib treatment. The receptors stem from a human donor with chronic lymphocytic leukemia.

V usage is TRBV28 and J usage is TRBJ2-1; D is perhaps TRBD2 (6 bases). The CDR3 runs 13 residues. Germline CDR1 reads MDHEN; CDR2 reads SYDVKM. Trimming took 11 bases from V and 5 from J, leaving 16 bases between them. CDR3: CAVTGGRNNEQFF. For the CDR3, the DNA is TGTGCCGTCACAGGAGGGAGAAACAATGAGCAGTTCTTC.

V gene TRBV7-8 combines with J gene TRBJ2-7, with a tentative D call TRBD2 (6 bases). From germline, CDR1 is SGHVS and CDR2 FQNEAQ. The CDR3 contains 17 residues. Trimming stripped 1 base from V and 2 bases from J, with 18 bases between. The CDR3, as DNA: TGTGCCAGCAGCTTAGGGTCCTACGCTAGCGCCGCCTACGAGCAGTACTTC. Encoded protein: CASSLGSYASAAYEQYF.

This clone was observed a single time. This rearrangement joins TRBV29-1 to TRBJ1-2, with unresolved D. Germline V gene data show CDR1 as SQVTM and CDR2 as ANQGSEA. With 1 base removed from V and 1 base from J, the gap between germline ends came to 7 bases. The CDR3 extends over 13 amino acids. The chain's CDR3 is CSVEVGSNYGYTF. The CDR3 DNA reads TGCAGCGTTGAAGTAGGCAGTAACTATGGCTACACCTTC.

The table lists this clone with a count of one. J is TRBJ2-5 and V is TRBV7-2, with TRBD2 matching over 13 bases. The CDR3 is made up of 16 amino acids. Germline CDR1 is SGHTA and CDR2 is FQGNSA. Losses at the gene ends were 4 bases for V and 3 bases for J; bases not matched to a gene: 5. The DNA of the CDR3 is TGTGCCAGCAGCTCCCTGACTAGCGGGGGGAAAGAGACCCAGTACTTC. This translates into CASSSLTSGGKETQYF.

The chain recombines TRBV30 with TRBJ2-7; the match to TRBD1 covers 9 bases. Germline V gives CDR1 GTSNPN, CDR2 SVGIG (reference sequence). V lost 2 bases, J lost 7 bases, and 9 bases stayed unmatched. The CDR3 is made up of 14 amino acids. CDR3 bases: TGTGCCTGGAGTTTAGGGACAGGGTTTATGGAGCAGTACTTC. Protein sequence: CAWSLGTGFMEQYF.

The gene calls are TRBV5-4 and TRBJ1-1; D not resolved. This CDR3 is built from 12 residues. Trimming stripped 3 bases from V and 7 bases from J, with 10 bases between. The V gene's germline CDR1 is SGHNT and CDR2 YYREEE (reference sequence). The CDR3 sequence is CASSSGGYEAFF. For the CDR3, the DNA is TGTGCCAGCAGCTCGGGAGGCTATGAAGCTTTCTTT.

This clone was counted a few times. The V gene is TRBV5-1, the J gene TRBJ2-2; D is undetermined. CDR3 length: 12 amino acids. Germline CDR1 SGHRS, CDR2 YFSETQ. Trimming removed 1 base from V and 7 bases from J, with 5 bases in between. As DNA, the CDR3 is TGCGCCAGCAGCTTGTCTGTCGGGGAGCTGTTTTTT. The encoded protein is CASSLSVGELFF.

The rearrangement joins TRBV5-1 to TRBJ2-7, with D perhaps being TRBD1 or TRBD2 (5 bases each). Trimming stripped 2 bases from V and 4 bases from J, with 13 bases between. The CDR3 is 14 amino acids. Germline V lookup: CDR1 SGHRS, CDR2 YFSETQ. CDR3 region: CASSLGTSEYEQYF. The CDR3 nucleotides read TGCGCCAGCAGCTTAGGGACGTCCGAGTACGAGCAGTACTTC.

Here the CDR3 DNA reads TGTGCCAGCAGCTCCTCCCGGGACAGTTACGAGCAGTACTTC. Its protein is CASSSSRDSYEQYF. This chain connects TRBV27 to TRBJ2-7; 7 nucleotides agree with TRBD1. CDR1 is MNHEY, CDR2 SMNVEV, per germline (reference sequence). This CDR3 comprises 14 residues. After removal of 6 bases from V and 4 bases from J, the junction contained 9 bases not matched to a gene.

The gene calls are TRBV4-2 and TRBJ2-5; D may be TRBD2 (7 bases). The CDR3 totals 16 residues. Germline V gene sequence: CDR1 LGHNA, CDR2 YNFKEQ. V lost 0 bases to trimming and J lost 1 base, with 12 bases between them. The CDR3 coding sequence is TGTGCCAGCAGCCAAGATGGAGGGGGGGTCCAAGAGACCCAGTACTTC. This sequence encodes CASSQDGGGVQETQYF.

This chain connects TRBV5-1 to TRBJ2-3; D may correspond to TRBD1 or TRBD2 (5 bases each). CDR1 is SGHRS, CDR2 YFSETQ, per germline. The CDR3 runs 17 residues. V lost 5 bases to trimming and J lost 0 bases, with 19 bases between them. The CDR3 sequence is CASRVTGLRGSTDTQYF. The DNA of the CDR3 is TGCGCCAGCAGGGTGACGGGATTGAGGGGTAGCACAGATACGCAGTATTTT.

This clone has more than one count but fewer than ten. The gene calls are TRBV30 and TRBJ2-5; the D gene is possibly TRBD2 (5 bases). This CDR3 comprises 14 residues. V was shortened by 3 bases and J by 5 bases, with 16 bases between the two germline ends. Germline V gene sequence: CDR1 GTSNPN, CDR2 SVGIG (reference sequence). The CDR3 DNA sequence: TGTGCCTGGAGGGGTCTGGGCGGACTGGAGACCCAGTACTTC. Amino acids: CAWRGLGGLETQYF.

This rearrangement joins TRBV15 to TRBJ1-1; D may be TRBD1 (6 bases). The CDR3 extends over 15 amino acids. Per germline, CDR1 LNHNV and CDR2 YYDKDF (reference sequence). V was cut by 5 bases and J by 3 bases, with 16 bases left in between. CDR3 residues: CATSGGSLVDTEAFF. The CDR3 DNA sequence: TGTGCCACCAGCGGGGGCAGTCTGGTCGACACTGAAGCTTTCTTT. Supplemented by reference TRBV15 and TRBJ1-1, the full variable domain reads DAMVIQNPRYQVTQFGKPVTLSCSQTLNHNVMYWYQQKSSQAPKLLFHYYDKDFNNEADTPDNFQSRRPNTSFCFLDIRSPGLGDTAMYLCATSGGSLVDTEAFFGQGTRLTVV.

This chain links TRBV29-1 with TRBJ1-1; TRBD1 agrees at 8 bases. Germline trimming cut 7 bases from V and 0 bases from J; bases unmatched to any gene: 4. The CDR3 contains 13 residues. Per the germline V gene, CDR1 is SQVTM and CDR2 is ANQGSEA. The DNA for the CDR3 is TGCAGCGCCACGGACAGGGTGAACACTGAAGCTTTCTTT. Encoded protein: CSATDRVNTEAFF.